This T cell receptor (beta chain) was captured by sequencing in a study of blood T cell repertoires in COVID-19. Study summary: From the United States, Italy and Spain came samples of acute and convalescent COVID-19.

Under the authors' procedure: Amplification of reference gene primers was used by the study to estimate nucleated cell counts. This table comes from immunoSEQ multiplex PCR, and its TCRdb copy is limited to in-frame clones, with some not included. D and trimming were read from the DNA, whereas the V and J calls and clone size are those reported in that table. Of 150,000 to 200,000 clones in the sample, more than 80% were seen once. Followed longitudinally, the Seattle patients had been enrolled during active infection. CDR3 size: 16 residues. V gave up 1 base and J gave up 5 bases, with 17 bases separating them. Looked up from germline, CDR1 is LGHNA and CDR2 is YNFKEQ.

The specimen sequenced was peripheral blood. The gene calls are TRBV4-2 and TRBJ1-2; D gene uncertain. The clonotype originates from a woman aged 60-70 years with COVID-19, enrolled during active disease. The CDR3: CASSQVLGGLKYGYTF. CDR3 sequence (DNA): TGTGCCAGCAGCCAAGTTCTGGGCGGGTTGAAGTATGGCTACACCTTC.